This TCR beta chain was recovered during a study of blood T cell repertoires in COVID-19. Study context: Acute and convalescent COVID-19 specimens originated in the United States, Italy and Spain. Sources were T cells, B-cell-depleted T cells, or PBMCs; the material itself was cDNA or gDNA.

Method: immunoSEQ multiplex PCR; TCRdb's copy keeps in-frame clones and lacks some. The sample includes around 160,000 clones, more than 75% of them seen just once. The CDR3 loop spans 13 amino acids. Germline assignment: CDR1 LNHDA and CDR2 SQIVND (reference sequence). V lost 10 bases and J 2 bases, leaving 11 bases between the germline ends. This clone has just a few counts. The V gene is TRBV19, the J gene TRBJ1-4; D uncertain. The sequence came from a man in his 60s with active or convalescent COVID-19. Sequences were obtained from peripheral blood. The CDR3 DNA is TGTGCCACCTCCGAGGCCACTAATGAAAAACTGTTTTTT. Translating gives CATSEATNEKLFF.